This is a list of T cell receptor beta chains from one sample in a study of blood T cell repertoires in COVID-19. The protocol was immunoSEQ multiplex PCR, while the TCRdb copy is restricted to in-frame clones and leaves out a portion. The sample contains about 70,000 clones, about nine tenths of which appear only once. The sequenced material came from peripheral blood. The receptors derive from a woman aged 18-30 years with acute or convalescent COVID-19. Both conserved end residues are part of each CDR3. D genes are given only for firm matches. The size field is filled for only some rows; it gives once, few, many or a size class.

cdr3_nt cdr3_aa v_call clone_size d_call j_call
TGTGCCAGCAGCGTGGGACGCAGGGGAGAGACCCAGTACTTC CASSVGRRGETQYF TRBV7-9 once . TRBJ2-5
TGTGCCTGGAGGGGGCATGGTAGCAATCAGCCCCAGCATTTT CAWRGHGSNQPQHF TRBV30 . . TRBJ1-5
TGTGCCAGCTCGGCAAACACCGGGGAGCTGTTTTTT CASSANTGELFF TRBV18 . . TRBJ2-2
TGTGCCTGGAGCGCATTAGGGACTTTCACTGAAGCTTTCTTT CAWSALGTFTEAFF TRBV30 . . TRBJ1-1
TGTGCCTGGAGACTAAGCGGGGGCTCCTACAATGAGCAGTTCTTC CAWRLSGGSYNEQFF TRBV30 few TRBD2 TRBJ2-1
TGTGCCAGCAGCTCTGCGAGGGGGCTAGTTTCCTACGAGCAGTACTTC CASSSARGLVSYEQYF TRBV11-1 . TRBD1 TRBJ2-7
TGTGCCAGCCAGACAGGGGTTACCGGGGAGCTGTTTTTT CASQTGVTGELFF TRBV19 few TRBD1 TRBJ2-2
TGTGCCAGCAGGCGGTTGGGGGGTGAGAACACTGAAGCTTTCTTT CASRRLGGENTEAFF TRBV5-5 . . TRBJ1-1
TGTGCCAGCAGTCCGACAGGGAGCTCCTACGAGCAGTACTTC CASSPTGSSYEQYF TRBV7-6 . TRBD1 TRBJ2-7
TGTGCCAGCAGCTTCCTCGCACCTATCCATAGCAATCAGCCCCAGCATTTT CASSFLAPIHSNQPQHF TRBV11-2 . . TRBJ1-5
TGTGCCTGGAGGGAGGGTGTAACGGGTGATGAGCAGTTCTTC CAWREGVTGDEQFF TRBV30 . . TRBJ2-1
TGTGCCAGCAGTTACGAATTCCAGACCGGGACTAGACACAATGAGCAGTTCTTC CASSYEFQTGTRHNEQFF TRBV6-2/TRBV6-3 once TRBD2 TRBJ2-1
TGTGCCACCAGCAGATCTACTACAGGGGGCGACGAGCAGTACTTC CATSRSTTGGDEQYF TRBV15 once TRBD1 TRBJ2-7
TGTGCCAGCAGTCCCCAGGGGTTTGTTAACTATGGCTACACCTTC CASSPQGFVNYGYTF TRBV28 . . TRBJ1-2
TGCGCCAGCAGCCAAGACTCACCGGGACTCGGGGGCAATCAGCCCCAGCATTTT CASSQDSPGLGGNQPQHF TRBV4-1 . . TRBJ1-5
TGTGCCAGCAGTGAAGGGACAGGCGCCGTTTTCAATCAGCCCCAGCATTTT CASSEGTGAVFNQPQHF TRBV2 . TRBD1 TRBJ1-5
TGCAGCGTTGAACGAGAGACAGACAAGGTGAACACTGAAGCTTTCTTT CSVERETDKVNTEAFF TRBV29-1 few . TRBJ1-1
TGTGCCAGCAAGGACAGGGGCCTTTCCTACGAGCAGTACTTC CASKDRGLSYEQYF TRBV6-5 . TRBD1 TRBJ2-7
TGTGCCAGCAGGCGACAGGGGGATAATTCACCCCTCCACTTT CASRRQGDNSPLHF TRBV3-1/TRBV3-2 . TRBD1 TRBJ1-6
TGCGCCAGCAGCCAGGATCCAGGGTCCCACTATGGCTACACCTTC CASSQDPGSHYGYTF TRBV4-1 . . TRBJ1-2
TGTGCCTGGGGGGCTGGGACAGGGTTCGAGCAGTACTTC CAWGAGTGFEQYF TRBV30 . TRBD1 TRBJ2-7
TGCGCCAGCAGCTGGGGGACAGGAGGGGTCAATGAGCAGTTCTTC CASSWGTGGVNEQFF TRBV5-1 . TRBD1 TRBJ2-1
TGTGCCATCAGTGACGGACAGGGTGAGCCCCAGCATTTT CAISDGQGEPQHF TRBV10-3 . TRBD1 TRBJ1-5
TGTGCCAGCAGCCGTAAAAGAGCGACCCAGTACTTC CASSRKRATQYF TRBV27 few . TRBJ2-5
TGTGCCAGCTCACCTTCGACAGGTTCTGGCTACAATGAGCAGTTCTTC CASSPSTGSGYNEQFF TRBV18 . . TRBJ2-1
TGTGCCAGCAGTCCAGGACAGGCGAATCAGCCCCAGCATTTT CASSPGQANQPQHF TRBV2 . TRBD1 TRBJ1-5
TGTGCCAGCAGCCAGGTGGGACAGACCCCCTGGGAGCAGTACTTC CASSQVGQTPWEQYF TRBV3-1/TRBV3-2 . TRBD1 TRBJ2-7
TGTGCCAGCAGTTTTGGAGCGGGAGTCAAGGTCGGGGAGCTGTTTTTT CASSFGAGVKVGELFF TRBV6-5 . TRBD2 TRBJ2-2
TGTGCCAGCTCACCTCTAAACGGAGGGGACACTGAAGCTTTCTTT CASSPLNGGDTEAFF TRBV18 . . TRBJ1-1
TGCGCCAGCAGCCCAAGACAGGGGGGGAATGAGCAGTTCTTC CASSPRQGGNEQFF TRBV5-1 few TRBD1 TRBJ2-1
TGTGCCAGCAGTGAAGCGGCTCCGGGACTAGCGGGGGGGGAGACCCAGTACTTC CASSEAAPGLAGGETQYF TRBV6-1 . TRBD2 TRBJ2-5
TGTGCCAGCAGGACTACGGGACACGATCAGCCCCAGCATTTT CASRTTGHDQPQHF TRBV7-2 . . TRBJ1-5
TGCGCCAGCAGCTTGAACAGAAAGAACACTGAAGCTTTCTTT CASSLNRKNTEAFF TRBV5-1 . . TRBJ1-1
TGTGCCAGCAGTCGGGGAGGCACAGATACGCAGTATTTT CASSRGGTDTQYF TRBV25-1 . . TRBJ2-3
TGTGCCAGCAGTTCCCGACAGCGTAATTCACCCCTCCACTTT CASSSRQRNSPLHF TRBV5-8 . . TRBJ1-6
TGTGCCAGCAGTCCTAGGGCCGGCGGGGAAAAACTGTTTTTT CASSPRAGGEKLFF TRBV27 once . TRBJ1-4
TGTGCCTGGGCGACAGGGTCGAGCAATCAGCCCCAGCATTTT CAWATGSSNQPQHF TRBV30 few TRBD1 TRBJ1-5
TGTGCCAGCAGCTTGTCCCTAGCGGACCAATACAATGAGCAGTTCTTC CASSLSLADQYNEQFF TRBV5-5 . TRBD2 TRBJ2-1
TGTGCCAGCAGTGAATTGAGCGGGATCAACTACGAGCAGTACTTC CASSELSGINYEQYF TRBV2 . TRBD2 TRBJ2-7
TGTGCCAGCAGCACAGGGGGAGAGGGCTATGGCTACACCTTC CASSTGGEGYGYTF TRBV6-5 once TRBD1 TRBJ1-2
TGCGCCAGCAGCACCGGGACAGGGGTCTATGAGCAGTTCTTC CASSTGTGVYEQFF TRBV5-1 . TRBD1 TRBJ2-1
TGTGCCAGCAGTTACGATGGGACAGGGGGCTACGAGCAGTACTTC CASSYDGTGGYEQYF TRBV6-2/TRBV6-3 few TRBD1 TRBJ2-7